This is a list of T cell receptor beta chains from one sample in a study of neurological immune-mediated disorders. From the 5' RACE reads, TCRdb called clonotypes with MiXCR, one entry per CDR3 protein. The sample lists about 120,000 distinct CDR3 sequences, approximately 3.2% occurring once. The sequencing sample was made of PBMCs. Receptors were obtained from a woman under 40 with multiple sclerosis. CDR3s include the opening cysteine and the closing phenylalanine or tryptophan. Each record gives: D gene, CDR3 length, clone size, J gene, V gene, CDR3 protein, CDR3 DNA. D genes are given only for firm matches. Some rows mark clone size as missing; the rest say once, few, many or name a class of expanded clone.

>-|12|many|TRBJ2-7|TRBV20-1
CSARDTPYEQYF
TGCAGTGCTAGGGACACCCCCTACGAGCAGTACTTC
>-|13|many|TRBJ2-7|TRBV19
CASREAGAYEQYF
TGTGCCAGCCGGGAGGCAGGGGCCTACGAGCAGTACTTC
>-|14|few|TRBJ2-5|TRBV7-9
CASRDPGQQETQYF
TGTGCCAGCAGGGACCCCGGACAGCAAGAGACCCAGTACTTC
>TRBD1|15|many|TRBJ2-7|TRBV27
CASRSGQGVTYEQYF
TGTGCCAGCCGCTCCGGACAGGGGGTGACCTACGAGCAGTACTTC
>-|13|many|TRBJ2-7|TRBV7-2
CASSSLGGYEQYF
TGTGCCAGCAGCTCGCTTGGGGGCTACGAGCAGTACTTC
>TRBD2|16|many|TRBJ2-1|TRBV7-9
CASSSWTSGLYNEQFF
TGTGCCAGCAGCTCCTGGACTAGCGGACTCTACAATGAGCAGTTCTTC
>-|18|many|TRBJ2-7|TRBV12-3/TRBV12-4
CASTTTFGGAPNFYEQYF
TGTGCCAGCACAACCACCTTTGGAGGGGCCCCAAATTTCTACGAGCAGTACTTC
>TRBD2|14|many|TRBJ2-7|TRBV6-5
CASQTSGSSYEQYF
TGTGCCAGCCAAACTAGCGGGAGCTCCTACGAGCAGTACTTC
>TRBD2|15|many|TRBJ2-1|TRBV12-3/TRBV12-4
CASNLRAGGINEQFF
TGTGCCAGCAACCTCAGAGCGGGAGGGATAAATGAGCAGTTCTTC
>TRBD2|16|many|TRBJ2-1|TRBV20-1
CSAPPAAGGDYNEQFF
TGCAGTGCCCCCCCCGCAGCGGGGGGGGACTACAATGAGCAGTTCTTC
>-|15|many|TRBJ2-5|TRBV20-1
CSAREAGRYQETQYF
TGCAGTGCTAGAGAGGCAGGACGGTACCAAGAGACCCAGTACTTC
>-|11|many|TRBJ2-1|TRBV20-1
CSADAQGEQFF
TGCAGTGCGGACGCACAGGGTGAGCAGTTCTTC
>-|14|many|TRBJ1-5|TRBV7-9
CASSSSTGNQPQHF
TGTGCCAGCAGCTCCTCGACGGGTAATCAGCCCCAGCATTTT
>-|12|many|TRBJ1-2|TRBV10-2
CASRDVVYGYTF
TGCGCCAGCAGGGACGTCGTCTATGGCTACACCTTC
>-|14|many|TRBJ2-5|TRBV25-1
CASARGAGQETQYF
TGTGCCAGCGCAAGAGGGGCAGGGCAAGAGACCCAGTACTTC
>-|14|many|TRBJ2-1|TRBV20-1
CSVPGPRRSDEQFF
TGCAGTGTTCCGGGACCCCGACGATCTGATGAGCAGTTCTTC
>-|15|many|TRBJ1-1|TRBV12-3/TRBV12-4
CASSLHSGGNTEAFF
TGTGCCAGCAGTTTACATTCAGGTGGGAACACTGAAGCTTTCTTT
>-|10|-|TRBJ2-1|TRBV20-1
CSAVDLEQFF
TGCAGTGCTGTGGACTTGGAGCAGTTCTTC
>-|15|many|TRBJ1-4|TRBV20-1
CSARDNRPRNEKLFF
TGCAGTGCTAGAGATAACAGGCCCCGGAATGAAAAACTGTTTTTT
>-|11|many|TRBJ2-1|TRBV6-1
CASTRVDEQFF
TGTGCCAGCACCCGGGTCGATGAGCAGTTCTTC
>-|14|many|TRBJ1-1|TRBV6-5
CATLGVRLHAEAFF
TGTGCCACCCTGGGAGTCCGCCTCCATGCTGAAGCTTTCTTT
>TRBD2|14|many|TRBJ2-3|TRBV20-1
CSARIRLAGDTQYF
TGCAGTGCTAGAATAAGGCTAGCGGGAGATACGCAGTATTTT
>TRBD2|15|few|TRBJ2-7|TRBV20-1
CSARARGTSRYEQYF
TGCAGTGCTAGAGCCCGCGGGACTAGCAGATACGAGCAGTACTTC
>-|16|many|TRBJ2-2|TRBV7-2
CASSVRFGTNTGELFF
TGTGCCAGCAGCGTAAGATTCGGGACAAACACCGGGGAGCTGTTTTTT
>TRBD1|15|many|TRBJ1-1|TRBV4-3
CASSQDRGLGTEAFF
TGCGCCAGCAGCCAAGACAGGGGGCTCGGAACTGAAGCTTTCTTT
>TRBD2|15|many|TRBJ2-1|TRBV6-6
CASRVSGPAYNEQFF
TGTGCCAGCAGGGTTAGCGGGCCTGCCTACAATGAGCAGTTCTTC
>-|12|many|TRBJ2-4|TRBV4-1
CASSQPGDIQYF
TGCGCCAGCAGCCAACCAGGGGACATTCAGTACTTC
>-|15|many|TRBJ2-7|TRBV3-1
CASSHNYRITYEQYF
TGTGCCAGCAGCCATAACTACCGAATCACCTACGAGCAGTACTTC
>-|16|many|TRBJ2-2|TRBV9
CASSVNRGANTGELFF
TGTGCCAGCAGCGTAAACCGCGGGGCGAACACCGGGGAGCTGTTTTTT
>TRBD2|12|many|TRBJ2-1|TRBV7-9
CASNYAGGDQFF
TGTGCCAGCAATTATGCGGGGGGTGATCAGTTCTTC
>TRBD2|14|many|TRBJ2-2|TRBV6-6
CASSLADRTGELFF
TGTGCCAGCAGCCTAGCGGACCGCACCGGGGAGCTGTTTTTT
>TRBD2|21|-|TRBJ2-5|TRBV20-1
CSARGPPARGTTSGRWKTQYF
TGCAGTGCTAGAGGCCCCCCGGCGAGAGGGACTACCAGTGGGAGATGGAAGACCCAGTACTTC
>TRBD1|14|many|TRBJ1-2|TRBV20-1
CSASPRTGDYGYTF
TGCAGTGCTAGCCCACGGACAGGGGACTATGGCTACACCTTC
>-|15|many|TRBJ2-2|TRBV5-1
CASSLLGRAVGELFF
TGCGCCAGCAGCTTGCTGGGCAGGGCGGTCGGGGAGCTGTTTTTT
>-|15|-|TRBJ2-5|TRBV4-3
CASSQGHQYQETQYF
TGCGCCAGCAGCCAAGGACACCAGTACCAAGAGACCCAGTACTTC
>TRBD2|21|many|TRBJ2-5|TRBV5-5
CASSRTYGTSGAFTYQETQYF
TGTGCCAGCAGCAGGACATACGGGACTAGCGGGGCCTTCACGTACCAAGAGACCCAGTACTTC
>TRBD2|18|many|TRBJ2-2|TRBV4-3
CASSQDWLAGGPSGELFF
TGCGCCAGCAGCCAAGATTGGCTAGCGGGAGGGCCTTCCGGGGAGCTGTTTTTT
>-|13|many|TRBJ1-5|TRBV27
CASSLSGVQPQHF
TGTGCCAGCAGTTTATCGGGCGTTCAGCCCCAGCATTTT
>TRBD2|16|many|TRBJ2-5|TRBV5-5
CASSLGLAEKQETQYF
TGTGCCAGCAGCTTGGGGCTAGCGGAAAAACAAGAGACCCAGTACTTC
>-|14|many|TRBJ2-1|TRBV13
CASSSRRQGPEQFF
TGTGCCAGCAGTTCCAGACGGCAGGGGCCTGAGCAGTTCTTC
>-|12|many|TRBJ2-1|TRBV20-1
CSAREATNEQFF
TGCAGTGCTAGAGAGGCCACCAATGAGCAGTTCTTC
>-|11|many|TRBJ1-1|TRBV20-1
CSARTPAQAFF
TGCAGTGCCCGGACACCCGCACAAGCTTTCTTT
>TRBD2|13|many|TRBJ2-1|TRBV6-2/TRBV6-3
CASRRSGSGEQFF
TGTGCCAGCAGGCGTAGCGGGAGTGGTGAGCAGTTCTTC
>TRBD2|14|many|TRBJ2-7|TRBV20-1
CSAGGSGNSYEQYF
TGCAGTGCTGGGGGTAGCGGGAACTCCTACGAGCAGTACTTC
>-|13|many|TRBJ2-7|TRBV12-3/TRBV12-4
CASSYDGRYEQYF
TGTGCCAGCAGTTATGACGGACGGTACGAGCAGTACTTC
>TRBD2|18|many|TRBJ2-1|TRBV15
CATSRDLGRLAGNNEQFF
TGTGCCACCAGCAGAGATCTCGGGCGTCTAGCGGGGAACAATGAGCAGTTCTTC
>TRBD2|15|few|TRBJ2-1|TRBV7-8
CASSTRLAVYNEQFF
TGTGCCAGCAGCACCCGACTAGCGGTTTACAATGAGCAGTTCTTC
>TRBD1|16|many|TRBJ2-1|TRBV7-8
CASSLVGTGNGDEQFF
TGTGCCAGCAGCTTAGTGGGGACAGGGAACGGAGATGAGCAGTTCTTC
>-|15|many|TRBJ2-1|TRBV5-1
CASSPAGPSMNEQFF
TGCGCCAGCAGCCCCGCGGGACCGTCCATGAATGAGCAGTTCTTC
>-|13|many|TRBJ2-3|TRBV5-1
CASSSPTSDTQYF
TGCGCCAGCAGCTCGCCGACCTCAGATACGCAGTATTTT
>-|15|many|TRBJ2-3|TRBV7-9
CASSFGRSSTDTQYF
TGTGCCAGCAGCTTCGGGCGGAGCAGCACAGATACGCAGTATTTT
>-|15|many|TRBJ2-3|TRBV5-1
CASSFGGTSTDTQYF
TGCGCCAGCAGCTTTGGGGGGACTAGCACAGATACGCAGTATTTT
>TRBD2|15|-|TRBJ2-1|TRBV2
CASSPSGATFNEQFF
TGTGCCAGCAGTCCTAGCGGGGCAACCTTCAATGAGCAGTTCTTC
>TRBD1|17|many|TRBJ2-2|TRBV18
CASSPKAGTGTTGELFF
TGTGCCAGCTCACCGAAAGCCGGGACAGGTACAACCGGGGAGCTGTTTTTT
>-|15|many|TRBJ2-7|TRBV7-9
CASSHYSGPPYEQYF
TGTGCCAGCAGCCATTACAGCGGACCACCCTACGAGCAGTACTTC